This TCR beta chain is drawn from a study of T cells in Graves' hyperthyroidism and ophthalmopathy. Researchers took RNA transcripts and amplified the TCR beta CDR3 regions from them. The TCR CDR3 first-round RT-PCR relied on the HTBI primer set. MiXCR, applied by TCRdb to the multiplex PCR reads, yields one record per CDR3 protein. The table lists 450,000 to 500,000 distinct CDR3 sequences, around a fifth of them singletons. Comment on this clonotype: Its antigen is still unknown.

Notes on the study in general: From stable hyperthyroidism, ophthalmopathy was separated by a 13 V-J model.

V shed 8 bases, J shed 1 base, and the junction held 8 bases outside the gene matches. The CDR3 sequence is 17 residues long. The germline V gene encodes CDR1 MNHNS and CDR2 SASEGT. Sample: blood. This TCR was sampled from a woman in her 70s with Graves' ophthalmopathy. The gene calls are TRBV6-1 and TRBJ2-1; TRBD2 matches at 13 bases. The CDR3, as DNA: TGTGCCAGCCTAACCGAGACTAGCGGGGGGTCCTACAATGAGCAGTTCTTC. It is translated as CASLTETSGGSYNEQFF.